This is a list of T cell receptor beta chains from one sample in a study of CD8 T cells in ankylosing spondylitis. TCRdb redid the calling of the 5' RACE reads with MiXCR, one entry per CDR3 protein. Of 250,000 to 400,000 distinct CDR3 sequences in the sample, 11% are singletons; the top ten hold around 10%. The sample comprised blood, either unsorted or a sorted T cell fraction (not recorded which). The origin of the receptors is a female donor with ankylosing spondylitis or in good health (not recorded which). Each CDR3 is given with its conserved first and last residue. The D gene is left open where the match is weak. Size is omitted from some rows. Given values are once, few, many or a class for expanded clones.

J gene,D gene,clone size,V gene,CDR3 DNA,CDR3 protein
TRBJ1-5,TRBD1,few,TRBV7-9,TGTGCCAGCAGCTTAGAGACAGGGTCAGATCAGCCCCAGCATTTT,CASSLETGSDQPQHF
TRBJ2-1,-,-,TRBV18,TGTGCCAGCTCACCACCGGACTCCAACTCCTACAATGAGCAGTTCTTC,CASSPPDSNSYNEQFF
TRBJ1-5,TRBD1,many,TRBV20-1,TGCAGTGCCCACTTCGGACAGGGAAGCAATCAGCCCCAGCATTTT,CSAHFGQGSNQPQHF
TRBJ1-2,-,many,TRBV5-5,TGTGCCAGCAGCCCCGACATCAACTCTTATGGCTACACCTTC,CASSPDINSYGYTF
TRBJ2-3,TRBD2,many,TRBV20-1,TGCAGTGCGGAAATCAGGACACTAGCGGGAGTATTGGATACGCAGTATTTT,CSAEIRTLAGVLDTQYF
TRBJ1-6,-,many,TRBV10-3,TGTGCCATCAGTGAGACGGACCAGACGGGGTCACCCCTCCACTTT,CAISETDQTGSPLHF
TRBJ2-2,-,few,TRBV15,TGTGCCACCAGCATGGGACGGCTAAACACCGGGGAGCTGTTTTTT,CATSMGRLNTGELFF
TRBJ2-7,TRBD1,many,TRBV12-3/TRBV12-4,TGTGCCAGCAGCCGGACAGGGCCCTACGAGCAGTACTTC,CASSRTGPYEQYF
TRBJ2-7,TRBD2,many,TRBV9,TGTGCCAGCAGTCTCTCAGGGAGCGGGGGATACGAGCAGTACTTC,CASSLSGSGGYEQYF
TRBJ1-3,-,few,TRBV28,TGTGCCAGCTTTGGATACCGAAACACCATATATTTT,CASFGYRNTIYF
TRBJ1-2,-,many,TRBV5-1,TGCGCCAGCAGCTTGGGACGGACAGCCAGGAACTATGGCTACACCTTC,CASSLGRTARNYGYTF
TRBJ2-1,TRBD2,many,TRBV9,TGTGCCAGCAGCGTGCGTTTTAGCGGGATTGGCTACAATGAGCAGTTCTTC,CASSVRFSGIGYNEQFF
TRBJ1-2,-,few,TRBV5-6,TGTGCCAGCAGCTTGAACGATGGCTACACCTTC,CASSLNDGYTF
TRBJ2-1,-,-,TRBV28,TGTGCCAGCAGTGTACTGGTGGAGCAGTTCTTC,CASSVLVEQFF
TRBJ2-3,-,many,TRBV7-2,TGTGCCAGCAGCTTAGTGTCGAGGGTCGGCACAGATACGCAGTATTTT,CASSLVSRVGTDTQYF
TRBJ2-7,TRBD1,many,TRBV5-1,TGCGCCAGCAGCTTGGCTCCGGGACAGGGGCCGCGTATGAGCTCCTACGAGCAGTACTTC,CASSLAPGQGPRMSSYEQYF
TRBJ1-2,-,many,TRBV5-1,TGCGCCAGCAGCTCCGACGGCAGAGCTAACTATGGCTACACCTTC,CASSSDGRANYGYTF
TRBJ2-7,-,many,TRBV27,TGTGCCAGCAGTTTATATTCCGGTTCCCCCTCCTACGAGCAGTACTTC,CASSLYSGSPSYEQYF
TRBJ1-3,-,many,TRBV28,TGTGCCAGCACCTCTGGTGGAAACACCATATATTTT,CASTSGGNTIYF
TRBJ2-2,TRBD2,few,TRBV20-1,TGCAGTGCTAGGCGTTCGGGGGGTACCCCCGGGGAGCTGTTTTTT,CSARRSGGTPGELFF
TRBJ1-5,-,many,TRBV10-3,TGTGCCATCGGTCAGCCCCAGCATTTT,CAIGQPQHF
TRBJ2-3,TRBD1,-,TRBV3-1,TGTGCCAGCAGCCCCCACCTCCGGGACAGTTCAGATACGCAGTATTTT,CASSPHLRDSSDTQYF
TRBJ2-3,-,many,TRBV7-9,TGTGCCAGCAAAGAGGGTCAGGCAGATACGCAGTATTTT,CASKEGQADTQYF
TRBJ2-3,-,-,TRBV7-9,TGTGCCAGCAGCTTTGGCATCACCGGAGGGGCGAGGGATACGCAGTATTTT,CASSFGITGGARDTQYF
TRBJ2-3,-,many,TRBV27,TGTGCCAGCAGTACGGGGGGCTCCACAGATACGCAGTATTTT,CASSTGGSTDTQYF
TRBJ1-1,TRBD1,many,TRBV5-1,TGCGCCAGCAGCTCCTCTGGGGGGACAGCTAACACTGAAGCTTTCTTT,CASSSSGGTANTEAFF